This TCR beta chain was identified during a study of response to subunit inactivated influenza vaccine (dated by TCRdb to between 2017 and 2018). For the wider study: To follow how T cells responded to a trivalent subunit inactivated influenza vaccine, the researchers relied on deep quantitative profiling of the T cell receptor repertoire. Study-level results and caveats: The authors suggested that each seasonal influenza vaccination may recruit only a limited number of new T cells.

Between the V and J ends, shortened by 5 bases and 8 bases respectively, the junction contains 12 bases. In the germline V gene, CDR1 corresponds to SGHNT and CDR2 to YENEEA. The CDR3, cysteine through phenylalanine, is 13 amino acids long. The kept DNA is CDR3 alone, 39 bases in frame from the first base. The library was built by means of RT-PCR. The data were produced on an Illumina HiSeq 2500. Through fastp at Q25 and MiXCR, TCRdb rebuilt clones from the public reads, retaining in-frame beta chains. All rows with the same CDR3 protein become a single entry with the most common DNA and genes. The sample includes approximately 500,000 distinct CDR3 sequences, with 14% observed a single time. Around 10% of the sample is in the top ten clones. This clonotype was detected a few times. There is no known antigen for this receptor. No base qualities exist here, and no much larger clone lies one base off it.

The clonotype comes from a man aged 45-65 years who received an inactivated influenza vaccine. Donor details come from another sample of the same person, matched by shared clones. The sequence is built from TRBV11-3 and TRBJ2-2, with no reliable assignment of the D segment. Sequenced material: PBMCs from blood, taken approximately 13 days after vaccination. The CDR3 region: CASSPIGQGELFF. In nucleotide form, the sequence is TGTGCCAGCAGCCCCATTGGCCAAGGGGAGCTGTTTTTT.